This T cell receptor beta chain is drawn from a study of cytomegalovirus exposure and HLA in healthy donors. Study-level results: One cluster of highly shared sequence variants probably arose as a sequencing artifact. CMV serostatus stood as the only immune exposure information on hand. Common viral pathogens seemed, in a later analysis, to connect with several of the most significant clusters.

Points on this clone: Its antigen is currently unknown.

PCR used 60 Vbeta primers and 13 Jbeta primers. TCRdb keeps only in-frame clones here, not all; method: immunoSEQ multiplex PCR. Of about 190,000 clones in the sample, almost 75% were seen once. Looked up from germline, CDR1 is MNHEY and CDR2 is SMNVEV (reference sequence). Deletions cut 6 bases from V and 5 bases from J, with 13 bases between. The CDR3 is 13 amino acids. The sequenced sample was PBMCs. The receptor was isolated from a woman aged 30 to 39 in good health and CMV-seropositive. The J gene is TRBJ2-5, the V gene TRBV27, with D maybe TRBD1 (5 bases). As DNA, the CDR3 is TGTGCCAGCAGCCTAGGGGATTCGGAGACCCAGTACTTC. Amino acids: CASSLGDSETQYF.